A selection of T cell receptor beta chains follows, all from one sample in a study of OX40 agonist ivuxolimab in advanced cancers. Assay used: immunoSEQ multiplex PCR; TCRdb lists only in-frame clones, some missing. The sample consists of more than 80,000 clones, under 95% of them appearing once. The sample was CD4+ or CD8+ T cells sorted from blood, taken in a trial of the OX40 agonist ivuxolimab. These receptors all come from an adult with an advanced solid tumor such as melanoma, head and neck, liver or kidney cancer. CDR3s include the opening cysteine and the closing phenylalanine or tryptophan. The D gene is left open where the match is weak. Clone size is not always given. Where it is, it says once, few, many or a class for expanded clones.

v_gene	j_gene	abundance	d_gene	CDR3aa	CDR3nt
TRBV11-2	TRBJ2-1	NA	TRBD2	CASSLTSGSSNEQFF	TGTGCCAGCAGCTTGACTAGCGGGAGTTCAAATGAGCAGTTCTTC
TRBV4-1	TRBJ1-1	few	NA	CASSVPTVNTEAFF	TGCGCCAGCAGCGTCCCGACAGTGAACACTGAAGCTTTCTTT
TRBV21-1	TRBJ2-1	NA	NA	CASSTRPDNEQFF	TGTGCCAGCAGCACCCGACCCGACAATGAGCAGTTCTTC
TRBV6-5	TRBJ1-2	NA	TRBD1	CASSSGGPYGYTF	TGTGCCAGCAGTTCAGGGGGGCCCTATGGCTACACCTTC
TRBV28	TRBJ1-1	NA	NA	CASSSHRVSSPGAFF	TGTGCCAGCAGTTCTCACAGGGTATCCTCACCAGGAGCTTTCTTT
TRBV28	TRBJ1-2	NA	NA	CASSLNGLWTERGYTF	TGTGCCAGCAGTTTAAATGGTCTCTGGACGGAGCGCGGCTACACCTTC
TRBV13	TRBJ2-1	NA	TRBD2	CASSLAGGPPFF	TGTGCCAGCAGCTTAGCGGGAGGGCCTCCGTTCTTC
TRBV7-9	TRBJ1-5	NA	NA	CASSLGLGQLNSNQPQHF	TGTGCCAGCAGCTTAGGGTTGGGGCAGCTTAATAGCAATCAGCCCCAGCATTTT
TRBV6-5	TRBJ2-5	NA	NA	CASGAGGVETQYF	TGTGCCTCGGGTGCCGGAGGCGTTGAGACCCAGTACTTC
TRBV7-2	TRBJ1-1	NA	NA	CASSLDPGVGAFF	TGTGCCAGCAGCTTAGATCCGGGAGTGGGAGCTTTCTTT
TRBV28	TRBJ2-1	NA	NA	CASKVGQINEQFF	TGTGCCAGCAAGGTGGGACAAATCAATGAGCAGTTCTTC
TRBV7-2	TRBJ2-5	NA	NA	CASSLSGETQYF	TGTGCCAGCAGCTTAAGCGGAGAGACCCAGTACTTC
TRBV4-1	TRBJ2-5	NA	NA	CASSQEKDRGREHRETQYF	TGCGCCAGCAGCCAAGAAAAAGACAGAGGCCGGGAGCATCGGGAGACCCAGTACTTC
TRBV29-1	TRBJ2-7	NA	TRBD1	CSVVRDRGYEQYF	TGCAGCGTGGTCCGGGACAGGGGCTACGAGCAGTACTTC
TRBV4-2	TRBJ2-5	NA	TRBD2	CASSQVWASGKKETQYF	TGTGCCAGCAGCCAAGTCTGGGCTAGCGGCAAAAAAGAGACCCAGTACTTC
TRBV19	TRBJ1-5	NA	NA	CASSNQGFKGQPQHF	TGTGCCAGTAGTAACCAGGGATTTAAGGGTCAGCCCCAGCATTTT
TRBV6-6	TRBJ1-2	NA	NA	CASNEWGAPLYGYTF	TGTGCCAGCAACGAATGGGGGGCTCCCCTCTATGGCTACACCTTC
TRBV6-6	TRBJ2-2	NA	TRBD1	CASRGQVAGELFF	TGTGCCAGCAGGGGACAGGTGGCCGGGGAGCTGTTTTTT
TRBV5-6	TRBJ2-7	few	NA	CASSLGTISYEQYF	TGTGCCAGCAGCTTGGGGACTATTTCCTACGAGCAGTACTTC
TRBV9	TRBJ1-1	NA	NA	CASSVGPAGAAFF	TGTGCCAGCAGCGTAGGTCCCGCGGGGGCTGCTTTCTTT
TRBV9	TRBJ2-1	NA	TRBD2	CASSLRPTSLGNEQFF	TGTGCCAGCAGCCTCCGACCGACTAGCCTGGGGAATGAGCAGTTCTTC
TRBV7-8	TRBJ1-5	NA	NA	CASSRSPDIDQPQHF	TGTGCCAGCAGCCGGTCCCCGGACATCGATCAGCCCCAGCATTTT
TRBV11-2	TRBJ2-7	NA	NA	CASSFPGLLSYEQYF	TGTGCCAGCAGCTTCCCGGGACTGTTGTCCTACGAGCAGTACTTC
TRBV2	TRBJ2-7	few	NA	CASRQGPIAGEQYF	TGTGCCAGCAGGCAGGGACCGATTGCCGGCGAGCAGTACTTC